The following is a T cell receptor beta chain sequence with its context. No cognate antigen has been identified for it. No clone much larger than this one lies a single base away; base qualities are absent. TCRbeta CDR3 regions were amplified from genomic DNA using the immunoSEQ Assay, a bias-controlled multiplex PCR. The study's own analysis went as follows. Within the assay, amplification of reference gene primers was used to estimate how many nucleated cells each sample contained. To quantify the absolute abundance of each unique TCRbeta CDR3 rearrangement, sequence reads were collapsed and filtered. Productive Simpson clonality was computed per sample as the square root of Simpson's diversity index over productive rearrangements. Imported from immuneACCESS, the table was reduced by TCRdb to in-frame sequences with V and J called. These copies leave out some clones; in studies compared against another copy, an unresolved V gene accounts for under half, and the cause of the remainder is not known. For V, J and clone size, that table is used; D and trimming come from the DNA. Present in this sample are about 24,000 clones, 89% of which were seen just once. The ten largest make up approximately 19% of the sample.

These data belong to a study of blood T cell repertoires in COVID-19 (dated by TCRdb to between 2020 and 2021). Context from the whole study: Collaborator samples came from the United States, Italy and Spain and covered acute and convalescent phases of COVID-19. Where available, HLA class I and class II types were obtained from metadata supplied by the sample provider rather than from assay-based typing. Deeply sampled blood TCRbeta repertoires from subjects exposed to, actively infected with, or recovered from COVID-19 were included in the dataset. The repertoires were made available in a free public database intended to serve as a resource for research on the immune response to SARS-CoV-2. A de-identified subject ID, COVID-19 status, age in years and sex were almost always included in the sample metadata. Samples came from the ongoing ImmuneRACE study (first 160 participants) plus 1,254 subjects from 6 global collaborators. The prospective study material was composed of cDNA or gDNA derived from T cells, B-cell-depleted T cells, or PBMCs.

The paper as a whole reports these results and caveats: How much clinical and demographic metadata was included differed by source and by participant, and the metadata was provided uncurated.

Collaborating institutions collected whole blood in K2EDTA tubes following their own protocols. For TCRbeta analysis, collaborators shipped samples as frozen whole blood, isolated PBMCs, or DNA extracted from either of those sample types. V loses 5 bases, J loses 8 bases, and the germline ends lie 15 bases apart. The CDR3 starts with the cysteine, ends with the phenylalanine, and has 14 residues. Here the CDR3 DNA is all that survives: 42 bases in frame from base 1. CDR1 and CDR2 are read off the germline V gene (reference sequence) as LNHDA and SQIVND. The sequenced sample was peripheral blood. The rearranged chain carries TRBV19 and TRBJ1-4; a tentative D match to TRBD1 spans 5 bases. The TCR was taken from a human donor in a cohort sampled during active COVID-19. The CDR3: CASSGAGWQEKLFF. The DNA sequence reads TGTGCCAGTAGTGGGGCAGGGTGGCAAGAAAAACTGTTTTTT.